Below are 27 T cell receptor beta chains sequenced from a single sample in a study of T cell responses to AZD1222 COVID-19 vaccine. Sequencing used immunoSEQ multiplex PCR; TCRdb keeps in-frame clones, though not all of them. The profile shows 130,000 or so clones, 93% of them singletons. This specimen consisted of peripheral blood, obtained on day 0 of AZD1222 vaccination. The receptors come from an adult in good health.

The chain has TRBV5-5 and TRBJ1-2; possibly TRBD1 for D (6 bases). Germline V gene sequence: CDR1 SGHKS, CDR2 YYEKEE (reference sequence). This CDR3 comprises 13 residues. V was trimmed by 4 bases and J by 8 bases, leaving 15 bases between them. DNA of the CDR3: TGTGCCAGCAGCAGTCAGGGGTTTGGCGGCTACACCTTC. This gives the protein CASSSQGFGGYTF.

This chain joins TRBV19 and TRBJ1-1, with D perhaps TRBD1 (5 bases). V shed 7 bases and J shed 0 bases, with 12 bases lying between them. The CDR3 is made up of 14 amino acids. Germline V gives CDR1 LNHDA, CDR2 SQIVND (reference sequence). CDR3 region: CASTVGEVNTEAFF. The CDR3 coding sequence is TGTGCCAGTACCGTGGGGGAGGTGAACACTGAAGCTTTCTTT.

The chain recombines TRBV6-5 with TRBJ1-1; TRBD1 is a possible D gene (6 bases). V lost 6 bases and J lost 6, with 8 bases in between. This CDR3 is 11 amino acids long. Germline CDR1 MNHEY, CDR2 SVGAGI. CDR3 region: CASSRQAEAFF. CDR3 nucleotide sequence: TGTGCCAGCAGCCGACAGGCTGAAGCTTTCTTT.

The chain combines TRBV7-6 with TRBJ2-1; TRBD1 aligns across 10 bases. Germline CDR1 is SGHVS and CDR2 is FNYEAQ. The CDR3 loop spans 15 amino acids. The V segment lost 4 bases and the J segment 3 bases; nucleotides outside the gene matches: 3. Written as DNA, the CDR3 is TGTGCCAGCAGCTCGAGGACAGGGGGCTACAATGAGCAGTTCTTC. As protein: CASSSRTGGYNEQFF. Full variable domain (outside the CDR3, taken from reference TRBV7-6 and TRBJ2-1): GAGVSQSPRYKVTKRGQDVALRCDPISGHVSLYWYRQALGQGPEFLTYFNYEAQQDKSGLPNDRFSAERPEGSISTLTIQRTEQRDSAMYRCASSSRTGGYNEQFFGPGTRLTVL.

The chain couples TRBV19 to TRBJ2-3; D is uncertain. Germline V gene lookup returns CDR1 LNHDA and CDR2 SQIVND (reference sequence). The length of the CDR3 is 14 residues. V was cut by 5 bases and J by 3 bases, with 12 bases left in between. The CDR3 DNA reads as TGTGCCAGTAGTGTACTAAGAGGAACAGATACGCAGTATTTT. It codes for CASSVLRGTDTQYF.

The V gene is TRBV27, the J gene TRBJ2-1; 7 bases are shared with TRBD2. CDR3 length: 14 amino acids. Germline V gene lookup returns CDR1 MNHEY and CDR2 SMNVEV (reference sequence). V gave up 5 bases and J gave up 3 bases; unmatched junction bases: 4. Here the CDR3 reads CASSLPGGYNEQFF. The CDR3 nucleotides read TGTGCCAGCAGTCTACCGGGAGGCTACAATGAGCAGTTCTTC.

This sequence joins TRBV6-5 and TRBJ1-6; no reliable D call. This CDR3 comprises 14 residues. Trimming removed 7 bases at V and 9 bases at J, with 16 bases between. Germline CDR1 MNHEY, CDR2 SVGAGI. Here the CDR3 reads CASTYGVPGSPLHF. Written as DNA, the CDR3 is TGTGCCAGCACCTACGGGGTTCCCGGTTCACCCCTCCACTTT.

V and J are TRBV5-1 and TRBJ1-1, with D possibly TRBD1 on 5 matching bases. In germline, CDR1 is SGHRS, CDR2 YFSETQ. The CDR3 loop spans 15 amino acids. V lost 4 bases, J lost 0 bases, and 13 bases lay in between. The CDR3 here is CASSRGRTMNTEAFF. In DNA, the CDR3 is TGCGCCAGCAGCAGGGGACGGACTATGAACACTGAAGCTTTCTTT.

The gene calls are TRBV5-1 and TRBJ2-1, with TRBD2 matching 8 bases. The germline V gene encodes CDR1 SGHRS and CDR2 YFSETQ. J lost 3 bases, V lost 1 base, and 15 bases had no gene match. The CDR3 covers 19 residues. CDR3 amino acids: CASSLTAPLAGRFYNEQFF. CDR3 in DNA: TGCGCCAGCAGCTTGACCGCACCCTTAGCGGGAAGGTTCTACAATGAGCAGTTCTTC.

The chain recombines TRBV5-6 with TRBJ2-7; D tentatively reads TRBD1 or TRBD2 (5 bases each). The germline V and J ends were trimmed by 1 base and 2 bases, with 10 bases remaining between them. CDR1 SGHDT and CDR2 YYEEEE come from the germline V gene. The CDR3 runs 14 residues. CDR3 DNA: TGTGCCAGCAGCTTGCATGGGACCGCCTACGAGCAGTACTTC. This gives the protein CASSLHGTAYEQYF.

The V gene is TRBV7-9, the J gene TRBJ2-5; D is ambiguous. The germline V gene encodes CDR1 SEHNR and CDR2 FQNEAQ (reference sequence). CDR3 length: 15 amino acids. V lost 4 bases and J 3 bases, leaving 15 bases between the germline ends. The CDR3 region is CASSSWRVDEETQYF. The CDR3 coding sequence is TGTGCCAGCAGCTCGTGGCGTGTCGATGAAGAGACCCAGTACTTC.

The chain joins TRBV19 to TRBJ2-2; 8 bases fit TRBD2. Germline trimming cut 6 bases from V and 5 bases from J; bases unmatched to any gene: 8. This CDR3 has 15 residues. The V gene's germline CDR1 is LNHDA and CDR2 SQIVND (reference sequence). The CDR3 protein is CASRSRGESTGELFF. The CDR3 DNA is TGTGCCAGTAGGTCGCGGGGGGAAAGTACCGGGGAGCTGTTTTTT.

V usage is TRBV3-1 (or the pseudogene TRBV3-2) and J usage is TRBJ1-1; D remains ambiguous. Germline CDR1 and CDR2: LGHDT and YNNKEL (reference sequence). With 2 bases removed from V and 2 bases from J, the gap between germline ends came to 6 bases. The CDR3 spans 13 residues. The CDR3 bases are TGTGCCAGCAGCCAATACGTAAACACTGAAGCTTTCTTT. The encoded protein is CASSQYVNTEAFF.

CDR3 in amino acids: CASSPSRSYQETQYF. The CDR3, as DNA: TGTGCCAGCAGCCCGTCCCGCAGTTATCAAGAGACCCAGTACTTC. V usage is TRBV7-9 and J usage is TRBJ2-5, with D unclear. Germline CDR1 is SEHNR and CDR2 is FQNEAQ (reference sequence). Trimming pared 5 bases from V and 2 bases from J, leaving 15 bases between. The CDR3 spans 15 residues.

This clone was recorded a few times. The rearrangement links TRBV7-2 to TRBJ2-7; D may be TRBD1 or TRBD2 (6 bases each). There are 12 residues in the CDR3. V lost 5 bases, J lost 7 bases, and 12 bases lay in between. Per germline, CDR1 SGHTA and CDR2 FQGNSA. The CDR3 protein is CASSPGAREQYF. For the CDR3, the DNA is TGTGCCAGCAGCCCGGGGGCGAGAGAGCAGTACTTC.

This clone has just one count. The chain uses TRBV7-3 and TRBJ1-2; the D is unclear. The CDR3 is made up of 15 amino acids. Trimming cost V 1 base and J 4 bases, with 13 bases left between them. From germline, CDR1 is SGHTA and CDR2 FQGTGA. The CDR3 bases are TGTGCCAGCAGCTTAAGCACAGATTGGGGCTATGGCTACACCTTC. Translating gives CASSLSTDWGYGYTF.

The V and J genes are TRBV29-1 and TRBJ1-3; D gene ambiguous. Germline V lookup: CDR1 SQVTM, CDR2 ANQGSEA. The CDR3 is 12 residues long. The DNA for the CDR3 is TGCAGTGCGGGAAACTCTGGAAACACCATATATTTT. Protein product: CSAGNSGNTIYF.

CDR3 in DNA: TGTGCCAGTAGTATAGGGCCGAGGGGGGGGTCCTACAATGAGCAGTTCTTC. Its translation is CASSIGPRGGSYNEQFF. V and J are TRBV19 and TRBJ2-1; the D gene is possibly TRBD2 (7 bases). V lost 1 base and J 1 base, leaving 14 bases between the germline ends. The CDR3 loop spans 17 amino acids. The germline CDR1 and CDR2 sequences are LNHDA and SQIVND (reference sequence).

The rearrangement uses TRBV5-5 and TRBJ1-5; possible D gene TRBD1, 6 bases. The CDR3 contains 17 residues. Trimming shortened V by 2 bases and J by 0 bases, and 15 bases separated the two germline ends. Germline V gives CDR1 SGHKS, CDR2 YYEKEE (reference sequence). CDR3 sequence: CASSLSGTPGSNQPQHF. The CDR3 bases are TGTGCCAGCAGCTTATCCGGGACACCGGGTAGCAATCAGCCCCAGCATTTT.

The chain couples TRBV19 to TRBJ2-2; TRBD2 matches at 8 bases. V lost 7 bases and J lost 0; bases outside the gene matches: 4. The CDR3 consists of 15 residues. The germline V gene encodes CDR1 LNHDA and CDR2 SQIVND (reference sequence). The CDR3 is CASIRSGTNTGELFF. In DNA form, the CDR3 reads TGTGCCAGTATCCGTAGCGGGACGAACACCGGGGAGCTGTTTTTT.

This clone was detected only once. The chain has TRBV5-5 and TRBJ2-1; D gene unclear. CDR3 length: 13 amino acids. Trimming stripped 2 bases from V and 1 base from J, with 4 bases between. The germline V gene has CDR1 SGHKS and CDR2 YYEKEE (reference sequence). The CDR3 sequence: CASSLPSYNEQFF. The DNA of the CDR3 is TGTGCCAGCAGCTTACCTTCCTACAATGAGCAGTTCTTC.

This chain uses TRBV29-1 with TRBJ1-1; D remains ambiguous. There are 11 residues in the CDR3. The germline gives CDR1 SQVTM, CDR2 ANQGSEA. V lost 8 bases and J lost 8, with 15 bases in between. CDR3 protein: CSSGRSGEAFF. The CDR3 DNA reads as TGCAGCTCTGGACGGAGCGGCGAAGCTTTCTTT.

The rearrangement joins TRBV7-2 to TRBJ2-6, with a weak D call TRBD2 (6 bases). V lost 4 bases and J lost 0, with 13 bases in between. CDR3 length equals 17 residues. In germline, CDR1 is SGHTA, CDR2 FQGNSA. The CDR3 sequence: CASSWRTISSGANVLTF. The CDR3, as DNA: TGTGCCAGCAGCTGGCGGACTATTAGCTCTGGGGCCAACGTCCTGACTTTC.

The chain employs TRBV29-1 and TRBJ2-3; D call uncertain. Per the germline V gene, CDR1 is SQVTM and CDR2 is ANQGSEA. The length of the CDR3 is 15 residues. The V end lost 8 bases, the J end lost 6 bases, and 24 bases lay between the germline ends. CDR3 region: CSYRNTMFSPDTQYF. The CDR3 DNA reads TGCAGCTATCGGAATACTATGTTTAGCCCGGATACGCAGTATTTT.

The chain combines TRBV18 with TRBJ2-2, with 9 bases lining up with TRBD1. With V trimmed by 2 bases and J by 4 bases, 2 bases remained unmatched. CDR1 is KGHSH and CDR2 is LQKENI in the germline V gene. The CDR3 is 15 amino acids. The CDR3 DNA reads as TGTGCCAGCTCACCAGTGACAGGGGGCACCGGGGAGCTGTTTTTT. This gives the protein CASSPVTGGTGELFF.

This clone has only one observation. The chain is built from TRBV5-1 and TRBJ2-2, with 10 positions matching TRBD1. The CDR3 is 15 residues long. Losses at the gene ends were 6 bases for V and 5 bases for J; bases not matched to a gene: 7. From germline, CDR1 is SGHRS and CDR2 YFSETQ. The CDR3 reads CASTSGQGSTGELFF. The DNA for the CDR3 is TGCGCCAGCACCTCGGGACAGGGGAGTACCGGGGAGCTGTTTTTT.

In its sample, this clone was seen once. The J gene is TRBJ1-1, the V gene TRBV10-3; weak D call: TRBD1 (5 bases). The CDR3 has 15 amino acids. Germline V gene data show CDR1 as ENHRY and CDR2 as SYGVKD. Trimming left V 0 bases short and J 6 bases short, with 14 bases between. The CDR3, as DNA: TGTGCCATCAGTGAGTCTGGACACCGAGGGGCTGAAGCTTTCTTT. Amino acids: CAISESGHRGAEAFF.